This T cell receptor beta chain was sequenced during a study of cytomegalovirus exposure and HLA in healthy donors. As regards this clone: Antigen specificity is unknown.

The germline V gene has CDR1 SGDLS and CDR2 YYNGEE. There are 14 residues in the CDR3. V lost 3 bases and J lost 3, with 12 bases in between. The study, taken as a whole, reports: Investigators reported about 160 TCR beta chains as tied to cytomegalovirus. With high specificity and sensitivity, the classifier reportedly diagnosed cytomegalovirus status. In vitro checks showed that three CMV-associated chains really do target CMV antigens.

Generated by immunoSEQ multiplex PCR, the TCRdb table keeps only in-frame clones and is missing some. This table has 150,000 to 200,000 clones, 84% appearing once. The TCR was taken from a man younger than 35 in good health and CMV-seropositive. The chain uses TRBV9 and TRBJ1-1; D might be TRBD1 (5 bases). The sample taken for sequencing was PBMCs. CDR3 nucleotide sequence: TGTGCCAGCAGCGCCGCGGGACTTGACACTGAAGCTTTCTTT. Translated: CASSAAGLDTEAFF.